What follows is one T cell receptor (beta chain) and its context. Its antigen specificity is not known. Base quality data are lacking; no much larger clone is found one base away. The data are from a study of CD4 T cells in relation to SARS-CoV-2 and coronaviruses (dated by TCRdb to the early 2020s). About the study as a whole: The ViraFEST assay cultured PBMCs with antigen for nine to eleven days, then sequenced TCR beta CDR3s to find antigen-specific clonal expansions. The negative reference condition was either a culture with an HIV-1 Nef peptide pool or a culture with no peptide. Using patient-derived lymphoblastoid cell lines, the shared crossreactive spike epitopes were mapped to their HLA restriction. At the level of individual TCR clonotypes, the study evaluated whether memory CD4+ T cells crossreact between the spike proteins of SARS-CoV-2 and those of common cold coronaviruses. The Adaptive Biotechnologies TCR-sequencing kit was used for samples from a few pre-COVID donors and for the naive versus memory experiments, whereas the other data were Illumina-based. A different, Illumina-based TCR-beta assay was used to sequence expansion assays from other donors in the study.

Via the germline V gene, CDR1 is KGHSH and CDR2 LQKENI. Inclusive of the bounding cysteine and phenylalanine, the CDR3 is 15 residues long. Only the CDR3 region is kept as DNA, spanning 45 bases read in frame from base 1. Deletion took 3 bases off V and 7 bases off J, with a span of 16 bases between the germline ends. CD4+ T cells from unexposed donors were collected before the COVID-19 pandemic (2011-2018). After 10 days of culture, CD4+ T cells were isolated with the EasySep CD4+ T cell isolation kit. Unexposed donor CD4+ T cells were tested for reactivity to SARS-CoV-2 S and N and four common cold coronavirus spike pools, as cell number allowed. About 2 million PBMCs per well were cultured in IMDM with roughly 5% human AB serum and around 10 IU/ml IL-2. Half of the culture medium was replaced with fresh IL-2-containing medium on days 3 and 7. Triplicate replicate wells were generally used for each peptide culture condition. Leukapheresis product for the unexposed donors was purchased commercially. Ficoll-Paque PLUS gradient centrifugation was used to isolate PBMCs from leukapheresis product or whole blood. PBMCs were either used fresh in the expansion assay or cryopreserved at -140 degrees C. The QIAamp Micro DNA Kit was used to extract genomic DNA from the CD4+ T cells.

Library preparation was by the immunoSEQ multiplex PCR assay. The original methods were these. During preprocessing, nonproductive sequences were removed, as were CDR3s that did not start with C, did not end with F or W, or were shorter than 7 amino acids. Antigen-specific clonotypes were called with the MANAFEST web app, based on expansion relative to reference and other culture wells. A clone was considered positive if significant expansion relative to the reference culture was observed in 2 of 3 replicate wells at an FDR below 0.05. To be called positive, a clone also had to show significant expansion compared with every other tandem well and an odds ratio greater than 5. After three terminal residues were trimmed from each end, CDR3 homology was quantified as pairwise Levenshtein distance using the stringdist R package. Drawn from immuneACCESS, this table holds only the in-frame rearrangements with V and J called that TCRdb kept. Clones are partly lost; checked studies trace under half to an unresolved V gene and leave the rest unexplained. The V and J calls and clone size are taken from that table; D and trimming were inferred from the DNA. This sample comprises about 21,000 clones, over 65% of them detected only once. The ten largest make up 17% of the sample.

Findings and caveats that apply to the study as a whole: Approximately 61% of donors had memory CD4+ clonotypes that crossrecognized SARS-CoV-2 and at least one common cold coronavirus spike. The study was constrained by small numbers of patients and of tested TCRs. Compared with monoreactive clones, crossreactive clones had significantly weaker SARS-CoV-2-driven expansion, a result consistent with antigenic imprinting. Because the crossreactivity analysis focused on spike protein, crossreactivity against other viral proteins was not assessed. Because no donor provided both pre-pandemic and post-infection samples, tracing the source of pre-existing responses was limited.

The TCR comes from a human donor in good health. The sequenced material came from CD4+ T cells from PBMCs, cultured in vitro. The rearranged segments are TRBV18 and TRBJ2-1; the D region may be TRBD1 or TRBD2, each matching 6 bases equally. The CDR3 here reads CASSPGGGKWNEQFF. The DNA is TGTGCCAGCTCACCGGGGGGCGGGAAGTGGAATGAGCAGTTCTTC.